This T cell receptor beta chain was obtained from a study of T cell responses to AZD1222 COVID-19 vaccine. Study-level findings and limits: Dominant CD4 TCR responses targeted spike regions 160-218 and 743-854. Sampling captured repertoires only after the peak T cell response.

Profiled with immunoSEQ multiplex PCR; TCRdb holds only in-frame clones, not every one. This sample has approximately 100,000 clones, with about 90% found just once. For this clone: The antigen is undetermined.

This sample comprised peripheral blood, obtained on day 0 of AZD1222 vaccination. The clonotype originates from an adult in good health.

CDR3 residues: CASSLRRSGNTIYF. The CDR3 nucleotides are TGTGCCAGCAGCTTAAGGCGCTCTGGAAACACCATATATTTT. The V gene is TRBV7-2, the J gene TRBJ1-3, with D unclear. CDR1 is SGHTA and CDR2 is FQGNSA in the germline V gene. The CDR3 loop spans 14 amino acids. V lost 2 bases, J lost 0 bases, and 5 bases lay in between.